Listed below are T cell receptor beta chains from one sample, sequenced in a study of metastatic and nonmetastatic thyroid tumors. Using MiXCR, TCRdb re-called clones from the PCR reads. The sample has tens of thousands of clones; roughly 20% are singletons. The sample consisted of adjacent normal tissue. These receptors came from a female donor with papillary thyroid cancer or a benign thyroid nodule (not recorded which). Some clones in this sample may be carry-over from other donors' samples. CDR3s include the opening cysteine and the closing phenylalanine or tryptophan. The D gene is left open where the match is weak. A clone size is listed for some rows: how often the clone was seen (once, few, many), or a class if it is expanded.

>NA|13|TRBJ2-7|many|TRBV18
CASSLSDSREQYF
TGTGCCAGCTCGCTTTCGGACAGTAGGGAGCAGTACTTC
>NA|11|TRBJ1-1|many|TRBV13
CASSLFTEAFF
TGTGCCAGCAGCTTATTCACTGAAGCTTTCTTT
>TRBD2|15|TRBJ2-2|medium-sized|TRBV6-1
CASAWGLTNTGELFF
TGTGCCAGCGCCTGGGGACTAACGAACACCGGGGAGCTGTTTTTT
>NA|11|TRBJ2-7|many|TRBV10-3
CATFDSYEQYF
TGTGCCACATTTGACAGTTACGAGCAGTACTTC
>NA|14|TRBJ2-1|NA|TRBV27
CATWGASVYNEQFF
TGTGCCACATGGGGGGCTAGCGTGTACAATGAGCAGTTCTTC
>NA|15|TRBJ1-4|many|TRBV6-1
CASTLDSAGNEKLFF
TGTGCCAGCACCCTCGACAGTGCAGGGAATGAAAAACTGTTTTTT
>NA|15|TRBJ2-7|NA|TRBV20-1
CSARDLQPSSYEQYF
TGCAGTGCTAGAGATCTTCAGCCTAGCTCCTACGAGCAGTACTTC
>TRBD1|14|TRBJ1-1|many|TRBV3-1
CASSHRDRTTEAFF
TGTGCCAGCAGCCACCGGGACAGGACCACTGAAGCTTTCTTT
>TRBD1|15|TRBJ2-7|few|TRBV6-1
CASSCPTGGSYEQYF
TGTGCCAGCAGTTGCCCAACAGGGGGCTCCTACGAGCAGTACTTC
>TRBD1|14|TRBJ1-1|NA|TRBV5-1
CASSTQGATTEAFF
TGCGCCAGCAGTACGCAGGGGGCCACCACTGAAGCTTTCTTT
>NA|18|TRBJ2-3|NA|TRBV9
CASSVAAVGPWSAYTQYF
TGTGCCAGCAGCGTAGCCGCGGTAGGGCCGTGGTCTGCCTATACGCAGTATTTT
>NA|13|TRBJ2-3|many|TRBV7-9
CARGGESTDTQYF
TGTGCTAGGGGGGGGGAAAGCACAGATACGCAGTATTTT
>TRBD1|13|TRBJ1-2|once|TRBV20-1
CSAPDRGDVGYTF
TGCAGTGCACCTGACAGGGGGGATGTAGGCTACACCTTC
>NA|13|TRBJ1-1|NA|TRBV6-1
CASRKQWNTEAFF
TGTGCCAGCAGAAAACAGTGGAACACTGAAGCTTTCTTT
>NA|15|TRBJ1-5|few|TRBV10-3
CANSAWWGANQPQHF
TGTGCCAACAGTGCATGGTGGGGAGCCAACCAGCCCCAGCATTTT
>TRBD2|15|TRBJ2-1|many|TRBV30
CAWTEGSGRADEQFF
TGTGCCTGGACGGAAGGTAGCGGGAGGGCCGATGAGCAGTTCTTC
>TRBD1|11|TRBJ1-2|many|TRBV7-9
CASSRQGGYTF
TGTGCCAGCAGCCGACAGGGTGGCTACACCTTC
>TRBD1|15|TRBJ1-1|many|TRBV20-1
CSARSRDRGNTEAFF
TGCAGTGCTAGATCCCGAGACAGGGGAAACACTGAAGCTTTCTTT
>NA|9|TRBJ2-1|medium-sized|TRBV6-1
CASSERRFF
TGTGCCAGCAGTGAACGGAGGTTCTTC
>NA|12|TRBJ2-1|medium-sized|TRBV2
CASSESEGEQFF
TGTGCCAGCAGTGAATCAGAGGGTGAGCAGTTCTTC
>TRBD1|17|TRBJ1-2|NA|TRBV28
CASSPMDRGLFSYVYTF
TGTGCCAGCAGTCCAATGGACAGGGGGCTATTTAGCTATGTCTACACCTTC
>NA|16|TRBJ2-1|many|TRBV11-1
CASSRGWGAPYNEQFF
TGTGCCAGCAGCCGGGGGTGGGGTGCGCCTTACAATGAGCAGTTCTTC
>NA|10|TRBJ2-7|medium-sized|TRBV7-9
CATGGDEQYF
TGTGCCACCGGTGGGGACGAGCAGTACTTC
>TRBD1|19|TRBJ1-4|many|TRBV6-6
CASSYYTGQGRATNEKLFF
TGTGCCAGCAGTTACTACACGGGACAGGGACGGGCAACTAATGAAAAACTGTTTTTT
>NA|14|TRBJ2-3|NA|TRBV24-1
CATTDYRSTDMQYF
TGTGCCACCACGGACTACCGCAGCACAGATATGCAGTATTTT
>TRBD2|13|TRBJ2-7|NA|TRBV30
CAWSVLAGDEQYF
TGTGCCTGGAGTGTACTAGCGGGAGACGAGCAGTACTTC
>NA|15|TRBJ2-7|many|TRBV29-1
CSVIKTGTPNYEQYF
TGCAGCGTTATTAAAACCGGGACGCCAAACTACGAGCAGTACTTC
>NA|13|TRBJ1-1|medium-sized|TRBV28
CASSFERVTEAFF
TGTGCCAGCAGTTTCGAGAGGGTCACTGAAGCTTTCTTT
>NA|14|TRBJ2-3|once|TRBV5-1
CASSSGPAPDTQYF
TGCGCCAGCAGTAGCGGACCGGCCCCAGATACGCAGTATTTT
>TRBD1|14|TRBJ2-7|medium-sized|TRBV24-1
CATSDRQGDYEQYF
TGTGCCACCAGTGATCGACAGGGGGACTACGAGCAGTACTTC
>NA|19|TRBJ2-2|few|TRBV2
CASSGTEGRVRRNTRELFF
TGTGCCAGCAGTGGAACCGAAGGCAGGGTGCGACGTAACACCAGGGAGCTGTTTTTT
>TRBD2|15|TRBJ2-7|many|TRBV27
CASSVRLAGTYEQYF
TGTGCCAGCAGTGTTCGACTAGCGGGCACCTACGAGCAGTACTTC
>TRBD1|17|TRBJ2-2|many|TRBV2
CASTNSPGQGVAGELFF
TGTGCCAGCACCAATTCACCGGGACAGGGGGTTGCCGGGGAGCTGTTTTTT
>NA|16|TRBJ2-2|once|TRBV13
CASSFSRGLGTGELFF
TGTGCCAGCAGCTTTAGCCGCGGGTTGGGCACCGGGGAGCTGTTTTTT
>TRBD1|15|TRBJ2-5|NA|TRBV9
CASSVTGSIEETQYF
TGTGCCAGCAGCGTGACAGGGTCTATCGAAGAGACCCAGTACTTC
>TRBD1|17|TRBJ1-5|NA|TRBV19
CASSIRDRGLGNQPQHF
TGTGCCAGTAGTATTAGGGACAGGGGTCTCGGCAATCAGCCACAGCATTTT
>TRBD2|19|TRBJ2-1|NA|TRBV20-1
CSARMGITGGLTSYNEQFF
TGCAGTGCCCGCATGGGGATAACGGGAGGTCTAACCTCCTACAATGAGCAGTTCTTC
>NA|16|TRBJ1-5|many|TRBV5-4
CASSLGGRGSNQPQHF
TGTGCCAGCAGCTTGGGAGGAAGGGGGAGCAATCAGCCCCAGCATTTT
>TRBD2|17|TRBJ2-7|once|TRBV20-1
CSARPGTSGESYYEQYF
TGCAGTGCCCGACCTGGGACTAGCGGGGAAAGCTACTACGAGCAGTACTTC